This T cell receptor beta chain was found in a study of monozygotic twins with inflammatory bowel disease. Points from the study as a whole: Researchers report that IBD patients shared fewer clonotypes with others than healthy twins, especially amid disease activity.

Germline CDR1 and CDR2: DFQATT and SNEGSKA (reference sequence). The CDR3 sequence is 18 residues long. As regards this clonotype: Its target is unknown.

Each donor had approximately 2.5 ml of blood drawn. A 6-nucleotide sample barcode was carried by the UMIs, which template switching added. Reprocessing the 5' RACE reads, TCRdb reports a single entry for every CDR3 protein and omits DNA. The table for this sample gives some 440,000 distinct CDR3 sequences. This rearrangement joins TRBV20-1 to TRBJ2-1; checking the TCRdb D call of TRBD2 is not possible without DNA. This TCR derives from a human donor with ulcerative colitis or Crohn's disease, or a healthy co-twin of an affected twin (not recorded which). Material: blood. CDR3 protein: CSARDPKLAGDLWNEQFF.